The 28 T cell receptor beta chains given below trace back to one sample, sequenced in a study of blood T cell repertoires in COVID-19. The repertoire was sequenced with immunoSEQ multiplex PCR; TCRdb's copy has only in-frame clones and lacks some. The table records approximately 94,000 clones, approximately 80% of them present only once. The sequenced sample was peripheral blood. The receptors stem from a man between 65 and 80 years old with active or convalescent COVID-19.

The rearrangement joins TRBV18 to TRBJ1-4; TRBD1 aligns across 8 bases. The CDR3 runs 14 residues. The germline gives CDR1 KGHSH, CDR2 LQKENI. Trimming at V came to 5 bases and at J to 5 bases, leaving 4 bases not matched to a gene. CDR3 sequence (DNA): TGTGCCAGCTCAATTGGACAGGGAAATGAAAAACTGTTTTTT. It is translated as CASSIGQGNEKLFF.

V is TRBV3-1 (or the pseudogene TRBV3-2) and J is TRBJ1-2; D uncertain. V was shortened by 4 bases and J by 1 base, with 16 bases between the two germline ends. This CDR3 contains 16 residues. Germline V gene sequence: CDR1 LGHDT, CDR2 YNNKEL (reference sequence). The CDR3 DNA sequence: TGTGCCAGCAGCCTTGTCAGAATAACGAATAACTATGGCTACACCTTC. Translating gives CASSLVRITNNYGYTF.

The chain is built from TRBV7-3 and TRBJ1-2; D gene ambiguous. This CDR3 spans 14 amino acids. In germline, CDR1 is SGHTA, CDR2 FQGTGA. V was clipped by 5 bases and J by 7 bases, with 17 bases between them. DNA of the CDR3: TGTGCCAGCAGCCCCAGCGGAGTTTTCAGTGGCTACACCTTC. Translated, it gives CASSPSGVFSGYTF.

This chain joins TRBV9 and TRBJ2-7, with D possibly being TRBD2 (7 bases). The CDR3 contains 15 residues. The germline V gene encodes CDR1 SGDLS and CDR2 YYNGEE. V was clipped by 0 bases and J by 0 bases, with 10 bases between them. The CDR3 region has the DNA TGTGCCAGCAGCGTAGGGGCGGGGGCCTCCTACGAGCAGTACTTC. This gives the protein CASSVGAGASYEQYF.

The J gene is TRBJ2-5, the V gene TRBV7-2, with a tentative D call TRBD2 (5 bases). V dropped 5 bases and J dropped 4 bases, with 14 bases sitting between them. This CDR3 is 14 amino acids long. Germline CDR1 and CDR2: SGHTA and FQGNSA. CDR3 nucleotides: TGTGCCAGCAGCGAGGGCCGTGCCCCAGAGACCCAGTACTTC. It codes for CASSEGRAPETQYF. The entire variable domain, with the rest obtained from reference TRBV7-2 and TRBJ2-5, is as follows: GAGVSQSPSNKVTEKGKDVELRCDPISGHTALYWYRQSLGQGLEFLIYFQGNSAPDKSGLPSDRFSAERTGGSVSTLTIQRTQQEDSAVYLCASSEGRAPETQYFGPGTRLLVL.

The J gene is TRBJ2-7, the V gene TRBV6-6, with D unresolved. With 4 bases removed from V and 1 base from J, the gap between germline ends came to 5 bases. Germline assignment: CDR1 MNHNY and CDR2 SVGAGI (reference sequence). This CDR3 contains 12 residues. CDR3 region: CASSSRSYEQYF. The CDR3 DNA reads as TGTGCCAGCAGTTCTAGGTCCTACGAGCAGTACTTC.

This clone was counted a few times. The chain combines TRBV4-2 with TRBJ1-2; 10 bases fit TRBD1. V shed 1 base, J shed 2 bases, and the junction held 10 bases outside the gene matches. The CDR3 extends over 18 amino acids. The germline V gene has CDR1 LGHNA and CDR2 YNFKEQ. The CDR3 loop reads CASSQAAGTGAPNYGYTF. The CDR3 DNA is TGTGCCAGCAGCCAAGCCGCCGGGACAGGGGCCCCAAACTATGGCTACACCTTC.

Relative to its sample, this clone is large. The chain carries TRBV24-1 and TRBJ1-3, with 7 bases aligning to TRBD1. V shed 3 bases, J shed 0 bases, and the junction held 1 base outside the gene matches. The CDR3 totals 15 residues. Germline CDR1 is KGHDR and CDR2 is SFDVKD. The chain's CDR3 is CATSDGTDSGNTIYF. The DNA for the CDR3 is TGTGCCACCAGTGATGGGACAGACTCTGGAAACACCATATATTTT.

V and J are TRBV5-4 and TRBJ1-1, with D unresolved. Per germline, CDR1 SGHNT and CDR2 YYREEE (reference sequence). CDR3 length: 11 residues. V was clipped by 1 base and J by 7 bases, with 5 bases between them. The CDR3 DNA follows: TGTGCCAGCAGCTTGTTTAGTGAAGCTTTCTTT. It codes for CASSLFSEAFF.

This sequence joins TRBV19 and TRBJ2-6, with 8 positions matching TRBD1. Germline V gives CDR1 LNHDA, CDR2 SQIVND (reference sequence). V shed 1 base and J 3 bases; nucleotides not matched to a gene: 5. The CDR3 totals 17 residues. The CDR3 sequence is CASSIGRGPIGANVLTF. For the CDR3, the DNA is TGTGCCAGTAGTATAGGCAGGGGGCCAATTGGGGCCAACGTCCTGACTTTC. Full variable domain (remainder filled in from reference TRBV19 and TRBJ2-6): DGGITQSPKYLFRKEGQNVTLSCEQNLNHDAMYWYRQDPGQGLRLIYYSQIVNDFQKGDIAEGYSVSREKKESFPLTVTSAQKNPTAFYLCASSIGRGPIGANVLTFGAGSRLTVL.

This clone was picked up a small number of times. The V and J genes are TRBV20-1 and TRBJ2-1; D is unresolved. The CDR3 length is 11 residues. CDR1 and CDR2 (germline): DFQATT, SNEGSKA (reference sequence). Trimming removed 2 bases at V and 8 bases at J, with 7 bases between. CDR3 nucleotides: TGCAGTGCTAGATTCGCGGATGAGCAGTTCTTC. Translated, it gives CSARFADEQFF.

About this clone itself: The junction and the germline gene differ at one end; a read error may be behind it. J is TRBJ2-1 and V is TRBV10-3; 8 bases fit TRBD1. From germline, CDR1 is ENHRY and CDR2 SYGVKD. The CDR3 spans 15 residues. The CDR3 region is CATSRQGSSYNEQFF. The CDR3 DNA sequence: TGTGCCACCAGTCGACAGGGGTCCTCCTACAATGAGCAGTTCTTC.

The CDR3 reads CASSQEGGQGVIDTQYF. In DNA form, the CDR3 reads TGTGCCAGCAGCCAAGAAGGCGGACAGGGGGTTATAGATACGCAGTATTTT. This chain uses TRBV4-2 with TRBJ2-3; the match to TRBD1 covers 10 bases. The V gene end was trimmed by 0 bases and the J gene end by 5 bases; junction bases not matched to a gene: 8. Germline V gene data show CDR1 as LGHNA and CDR2 as YNFKEQ. This CDR3 spans 17 amino acids.

The gene calls are TRBV7-8 and TRBJ2-1, with D perhaps matching TRBD1 (5 bases). This CDR3 is 13 amino acids long. Germline CDR1 is SGHVS and CDR2 is FQNEAQ. Trimming left V 2 bases short and J 9 bases short, with 11 bases between. CDR3 in DNA: TGTGCCAGCAGCTTAACGACAGCCGTTGAGCAGTTCTTC. This sequence encodes CASSLTTAVEQFF.

The V and J genes are TRBV19 and TRBJ2-1, with D tentatively TRBD2 (6 bases). Germline lookup yields CDR1 LNHDA and CDR2 SQIVND (reference sequence). V lost 5 bases and J 4 bases, leaving 12 bases between the germline ends. The CDR3 loop spans 14 amino acids. The chain's CDR3 is CASSGGTDYNEQFF. The DNA of the CDR3 is TGTGCCAGTAGTGGGGGGACGGATTACAATGAGCAGTTCTTC.

The table lists this clone with a few counts. The chain carries TRBV28 and TRBJ2-5, with 8 positions matching TRBD2. Germline V lookup: CDR1 MDHEN, CDR2 SYDVKM. There are 15 residues in the CDR3. V lost 6 bases, J lost 1 base, and 7 bases stayed unmatched. The CDR3 DNA reads TGTGCCAGCAGGGTCGGGGGGGCCTCCCAAGAGACCCAGTACTTC. Translated, it gives CASRVGGASQETQYF.

The rearrangement uses TRBV5-1 and TRBJ2-6, with D perhaps matching TRBD2 (5 bases). This CDR3 contains 17 residues. V lost 3 bases to trimming and J lost 0 bases, with 13 bases between them. Germline assignment: CDR1 SGHRS and CDR2 YFSETQ. The CDR3 is CASSSGLILSGANVLTF. CDR3 DNA sequence: TGCGCCAGCAGCTCCGGACTGATACTCTCTGGGGCCAACGTCCTGACTTTC.

V gene TRBV14 combines with J gene TRBJ2-1; D perhaps matches TRBD2 (6 bases). There are 16 residues in the CDR3. Germline CDR1 SGHDN, CDR2 FVKESK. V dropped 4 bases and J dropped 9 bases, with 22 bases sitting between them. Written as DNA, the CDR3 is TGTGCCAGCAGCCTAGCCCCGGGACTCGAGGCCGGTGAGCAGTTCTTC. Protein: CASSLAPGLEAGEQFF. Complete variable domain (other parts from reference TRBV14 and TRBJ2-1): EAGVTQFPSHSVIEKGQTVTLRCDPISGHDNLYWYRRVMGKEIKFLLHFVKESKQDESGMPNNRFLAERTGGTYSTLKVQPAELEDSGVYFCASSLAPGLEAGEQFFGPGTRLTVL.

The rearrangement links TRBV28 to TRBJ1-2; D may be TRBD1 (5 bases). The germline V gene has CDR1 MDHEN and CDR2 SYDVKM. V was pared by 5 bases and J by 5 bases, with 12 bases between. There are 13 residues in the CDR3. The CDR3 here is CASSKGSAYGYTF. CDR3 DNA sequence: TGTGCCAGCAGTAAGGGGTCCGCTTATGGCTACACCTTC.

The gene calls are TRBV7-9 and TRBJ1-1; no clear D. V lost 3 bases and J 4 bases, leaving 12 bases between the germline ends. This CDR3 spans 14 amino acids. Germline lookup yields CDR1 SEHNR and CDR2 FQNEAQ (reference sequence). This CDR3 reads CASSFARSGTEAFF. CDR3 DNA sequence: TGTGCCAGCAGCTTCGCCCGGTCGGGCACTGAAGCTTTCTTT. The entire variable domain, with the rest obtained from reference TRBV7-9 and TRBJ1-1, is as follows: DTGVSQNPRHKITKRGQNVTFRCDPISEHNRLYWYRQTLGQGPEFLTYFQNEAQLEKSRLLSDRFSAERPKGSFSTLEIQRTEQGDSAMYLCASSFARSGTEAFFGQGTRLTVV.

J is TRBJ1-2 and V is TRBV6-6; D unclear. Between the trimmed V and J ends, which lost 6 bases and 2 bases, there was a span of 13 bases. Germline values: CDR1 MNHNY, CDR2 SVGAGI (reference sequence). CDR3 length: 14 amino acids. This CDR3 reads CASSLPWPNYGYTF. In DNA form, the CDR3 reads TGTGCCAGCAGCCTCCCTTGGCCCAACTATGGCTACACCTTC.

This chain uses TRBV27 with TRBJ2-2, with 9 nucleotides matching TRBD2. Germline loops: CDR1 MNHEY, CDR2 SMNVEV (reference sequence). Trimming took 3 bases from V and 6 from J; bases not matched to a gene: 2. The CDR3 runs to 14 residues. As DNA, the CDR3 is TGTGCCAGCAGTTTGGCGGGGGGGCCCGGGGAGCTGTTTTTT. As protein: CASSLAGGPGELFF.

This clone was observed a few times. The J gene is TRBJ2-3, the V gene TRBV7-9; TRBD2 matches 7 bases. CDR3 length equals 16 residues. V dropped 4 bases and J dropped 2; count of bases not matched to a gene: 9. The germline gives CDR1 SEHNR, CDR2 FQNEAQ (reference sequence). This CDR3 is CASSSLSGVYTDTQYF. The DNA for the CDR3 is TGTGCCAGCAGCTCTCTCAGCGGGGTCTACACAGATACGCAGTATTTT. Using reference TRBV7-9 and TRBJ2-3 for the parts outside the CDR3, the full variable domain is DTGVSQNPRHKITKRGQNVTFRCDPISEHNRLYWYRQTLGQGPEFLTYFQNEAQLEKSRLLSDRFSAERPKGSFSTLEIQRTEQGDSAMYLCASSSLSGVYTDTQYFGPGTRLTVL.

The CDR3 coding sequence is TGTGCCAGCAGTACCTTGGACAGGGCGCCTGAAGCTTTCTTT. It codes for CASSTLDRAPEAFF. This rearrangement joins TRBV27 to TRBJ1-1, with TRBD1 matching 8 bases. The CDR3 is 14 residues long. In germline, CDR1 is MNHEY, CDR2 SMNVEV (reference sequence). Unmatched junction bases numbered 8, after V lost 5 bases and J lost 6 bases.

CDR3 DNA sequence: TGTGCCAGCAGCCAGGGACTAGCGGGAGGGCCGGAAGAGACCCAGTACTTC. Translating gives CASSQGLAGGPEETQYF. V gene TRBV2 combines with J gene TRBJ2-5; 16 positions agree with TRBD2. Germline loops: CDR1 SNHLY, CDR2 FYNNEI. This CDR3 has 17 amino acids. With 6 bases clipped from V and 3 bases from J, the junction kept 7 bases outside the gene matches.

This clone was found a few times. The chain employs TRBV4-2 and TRBJ2-3, with 7 bases aligning to TRBD2. This CDR3 comprises 17 residues. The J segment lost 1 base and the V segment lost 1 base, leaving 8 bases of the junction unmatched. Germline-derived CDR1 and CDR2 are LGHNA and YNFKEQ. The CDR3, as DNA: TGTGCCAGCAGCCAAGGGGGGGGGACTCAAGGCACAGATACGCAGTATTTT. It is translated as CASSQGGGTQGTDTQYF.

The chain joins TRBV18 to TRBJ2-1; 7 nucleotides line up with TRBD2. The ends lost 8 bases at V and 5 bases at J; junction bases unmatched: 3. CDR3 length equals 12 residues. The V gene's germline CDR1 is KGHSH and CDR2 LQKENI. The CDR3 here is CASMGLHNEQFF. The CDR3 region has the DNA TGTGCCAGCATGGGACTACACAATGAGCAGTTCTTC.

V usage is TRBV2 and J usage is TRBJ1-4; D is undetermined. V lost 3 bases to trimming and J lost 8 bases, with 13 bases between them. The CDR3 has 14 amino acids. Per the germline V gene, CDR1 is SNHLY and CDR2 is FYNNEI. CDR3 bases: TGTGCCAGCAGTGACCAACTGGGAGGAGAAAAACTGTTTTTT. This gives the protein CASSDQLGGEKLFF. Full variable domain (missing parts from reference TRBV2 and TRBJ1-4): EPEVTQTPSHQVTQMGQEVILRCVPISNHLYFYWYRQILGQKVEFLVSFYNNEISEKSEIFDDQFSVERPDGSNFTLKIRSTKLEDSAMYFCASSDQLGGEKLFFGSGTQLSVL.